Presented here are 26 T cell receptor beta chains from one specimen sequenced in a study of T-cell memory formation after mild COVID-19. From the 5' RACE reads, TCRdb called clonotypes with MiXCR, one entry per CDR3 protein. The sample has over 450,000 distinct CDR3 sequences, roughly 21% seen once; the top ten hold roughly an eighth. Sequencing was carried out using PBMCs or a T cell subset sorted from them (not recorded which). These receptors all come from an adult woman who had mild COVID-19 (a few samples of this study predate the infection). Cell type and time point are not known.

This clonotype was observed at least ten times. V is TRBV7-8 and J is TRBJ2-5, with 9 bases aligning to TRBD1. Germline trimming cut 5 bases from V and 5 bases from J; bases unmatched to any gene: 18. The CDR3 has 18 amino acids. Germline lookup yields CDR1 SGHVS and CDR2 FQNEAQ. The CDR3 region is CASSVTGTGYSKWETQYF. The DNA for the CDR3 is TGTGCCAGCAGCGTTACAGGGACAGGGTATAGTAAGTGGGAGACCCAGTACTTC.

CDR3 region: CASRQTGRNTEAFF. In nucleotides, the CDR3 is TGTGCCAGTAGGCAGACGGGGAGGAACACTGAAGCTTTCTTT. This chain connects TRBV19 to TRBJ1-1, with D unclear. The CDR3 has 14 residues. Germline V gives CDR1 LNHDA, CDR2 SQIVND (reference sequence). Trimming pared 6 bases from V and 1 base from J, leaving 12 bases between.

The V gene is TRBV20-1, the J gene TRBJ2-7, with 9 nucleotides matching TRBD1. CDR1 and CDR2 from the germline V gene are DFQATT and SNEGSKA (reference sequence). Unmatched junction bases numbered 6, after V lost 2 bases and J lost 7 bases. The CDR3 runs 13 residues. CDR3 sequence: CSARSGQGDEQYF. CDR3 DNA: TGCAGTGCTAGATCGGGACAGGGCGATGAGCAGTACTTC.

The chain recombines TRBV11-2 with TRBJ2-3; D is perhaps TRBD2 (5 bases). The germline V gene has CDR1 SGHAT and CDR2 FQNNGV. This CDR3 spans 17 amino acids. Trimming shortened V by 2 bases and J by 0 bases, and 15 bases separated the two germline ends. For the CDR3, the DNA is TGTGCCAGCAGCTTAACCTCCGGGGTGCGGAGCACAGATACGCAGTATTTT. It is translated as CASSLTSGVRSTDTQYF.

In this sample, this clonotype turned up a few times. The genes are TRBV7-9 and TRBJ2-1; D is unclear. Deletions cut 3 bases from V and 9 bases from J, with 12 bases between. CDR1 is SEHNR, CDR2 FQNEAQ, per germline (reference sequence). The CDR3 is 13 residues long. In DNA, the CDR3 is TGTGCCAGCAGCTTTGGAGATTACGGTGAGCAGTTCTTC. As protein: CASSFGDYGEQFF.

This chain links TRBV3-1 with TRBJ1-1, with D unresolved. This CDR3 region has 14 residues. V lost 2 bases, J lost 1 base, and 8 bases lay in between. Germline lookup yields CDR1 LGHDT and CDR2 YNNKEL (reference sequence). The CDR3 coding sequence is TGTGCCAGCAGCCAAAGAACGGAGAACACTGAAGCTTTCTTT. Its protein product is CASSQRTENTEAFF.

The CDR3 sequence: CASSLGVDSRKWAQHF. In DNA form, the CDR3 reads TGTGCCAGCAGCTTAGGTGTAGACAGCCGAAAGTGGGCCCAGCATTTT. The chain couples TRBV7-2 to TRBJ1-5, with D possibly being TRBD1 (5 bases). Germline V gene data show CDR1 as SGHTA and CDR2 as FQGNSA. Trimming removed 1 base from V and 11 bases from J, with 21 bases in between. The CDR3 contains 16 residues.

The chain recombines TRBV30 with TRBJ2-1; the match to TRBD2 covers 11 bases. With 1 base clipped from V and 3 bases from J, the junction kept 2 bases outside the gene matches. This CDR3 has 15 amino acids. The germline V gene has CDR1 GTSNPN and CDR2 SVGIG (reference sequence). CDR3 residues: CAWSETSGGYNEQFF. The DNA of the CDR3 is TGTGCCTGGAGTGAAACTAGCGGGGGCTACAATGAGCAGTTCTTC.

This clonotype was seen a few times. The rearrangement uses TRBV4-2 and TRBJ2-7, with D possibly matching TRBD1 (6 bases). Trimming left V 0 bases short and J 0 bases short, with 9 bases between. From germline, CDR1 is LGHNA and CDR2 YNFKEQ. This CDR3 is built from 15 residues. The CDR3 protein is CASSQDMGASYEQYF. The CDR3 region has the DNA TGTGCCAGCAGCCAAGATATGGGGGCCTCCTACGAGCAGTACTTC.

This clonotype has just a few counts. The CDR3 sequence is CATSRESGGYYEQYF. In DNA, the CDR3 is TGTGCCACCAGCAGGGAATCAGGGGGATACTACGAGCAGTACTTC. This chain joins TRBV15 and TRBJ2-7, with 7 bases that match TRBD1. The junction had 8 bases not matched to a gene; V was cut back by 3 bases and J by 3 bases. Germline V gives CDR1 LNHNV, CDR2 YYDKDF (reference sequence). The CDR3 length is 15 residues.

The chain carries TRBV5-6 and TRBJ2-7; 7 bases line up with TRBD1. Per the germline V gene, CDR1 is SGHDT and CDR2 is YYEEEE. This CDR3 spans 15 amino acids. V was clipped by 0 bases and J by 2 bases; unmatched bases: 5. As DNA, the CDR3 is TGTGCCAGCAGCTTGGCCGCAGACAGGGCCTACGAGCAGTACTTC. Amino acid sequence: CASSLAADRAYEQYF.

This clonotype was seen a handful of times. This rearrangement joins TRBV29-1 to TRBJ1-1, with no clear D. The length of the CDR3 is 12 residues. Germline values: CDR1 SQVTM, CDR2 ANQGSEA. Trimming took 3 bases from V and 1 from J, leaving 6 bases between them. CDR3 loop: CSVDRWNTEAFF. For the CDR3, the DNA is TGCAGCGTTGACAGGTGGAACACTGAAGCTTTCTTT.

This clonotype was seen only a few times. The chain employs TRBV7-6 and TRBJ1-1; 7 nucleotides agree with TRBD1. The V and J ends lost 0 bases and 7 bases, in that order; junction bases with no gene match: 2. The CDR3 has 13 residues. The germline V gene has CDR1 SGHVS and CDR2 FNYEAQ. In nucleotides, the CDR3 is TGTGCCAGCAGCTTAGCGAGGACAGGTGAAGCTTTCTTT. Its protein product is CASSLARTGEAFF.

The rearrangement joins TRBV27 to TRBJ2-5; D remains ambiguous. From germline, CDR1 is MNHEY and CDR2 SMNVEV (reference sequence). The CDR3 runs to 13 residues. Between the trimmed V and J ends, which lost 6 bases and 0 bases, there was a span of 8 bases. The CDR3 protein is CASSSPYQETQYF. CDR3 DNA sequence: TGTGCCAGCAGCTCCCCGTACCAAGAGACCCAGTACTTC.

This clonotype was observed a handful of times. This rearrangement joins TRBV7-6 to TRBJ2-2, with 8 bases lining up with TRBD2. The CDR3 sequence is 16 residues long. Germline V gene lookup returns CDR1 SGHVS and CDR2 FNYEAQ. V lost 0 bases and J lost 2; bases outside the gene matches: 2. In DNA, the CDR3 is TGTGCCAGCAGCTTAGCTAGCGGGGCCAACACCGGGGAGCTGTTTTTT. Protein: CASSLASGANTGELFF. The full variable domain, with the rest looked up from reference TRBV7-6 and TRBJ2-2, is GAGVSQSPRYKVTKRGQDVALRCDPISGHVSLYWYRQALGQGPEFLTYFNYEAQQDKSGLPNDRFSAERPEGSISTLTIQRTEQRDSAMYRCASSLASGANTGELFFGEGSRLTVL.

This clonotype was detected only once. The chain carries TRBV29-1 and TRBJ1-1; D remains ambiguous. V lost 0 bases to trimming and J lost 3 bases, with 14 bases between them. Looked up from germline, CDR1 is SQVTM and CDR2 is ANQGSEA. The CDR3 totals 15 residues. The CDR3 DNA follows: TGCAGCGTTGAAGATTCCGGCGGCAGAGACACTGAAGCTTTCTTT. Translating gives CSVEDSGGRDTEAFF.

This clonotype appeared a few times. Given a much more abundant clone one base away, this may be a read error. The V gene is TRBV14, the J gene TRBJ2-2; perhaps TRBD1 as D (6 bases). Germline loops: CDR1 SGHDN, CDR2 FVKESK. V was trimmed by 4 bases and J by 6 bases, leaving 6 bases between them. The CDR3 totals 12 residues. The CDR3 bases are TGTGCCAGCAGCCCAGGGGCCGGGGAGCTGTTTTTT. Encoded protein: CASSPGAGELFF. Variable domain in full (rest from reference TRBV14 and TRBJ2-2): EAGVTQFPSHSVIEKGQTVTLRCDPISGHDNLYWYRRVMGKEIKFLLHFVKESKQDESGMPNNRFLAERTGGTYSTLKVQPAELEDSGVYFCASSPGAGELFFGEGSRLTVL.

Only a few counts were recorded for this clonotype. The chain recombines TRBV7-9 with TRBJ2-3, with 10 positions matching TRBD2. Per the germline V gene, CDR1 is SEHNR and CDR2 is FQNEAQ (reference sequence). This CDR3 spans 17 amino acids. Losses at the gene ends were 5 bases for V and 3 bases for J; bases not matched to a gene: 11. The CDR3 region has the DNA TGTGCCAGCAGCCCCGGTCTCCTAGCGGGAGTTACAGATACGCAGTATTTT. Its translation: CASSPGLLAGVTDTQYF.

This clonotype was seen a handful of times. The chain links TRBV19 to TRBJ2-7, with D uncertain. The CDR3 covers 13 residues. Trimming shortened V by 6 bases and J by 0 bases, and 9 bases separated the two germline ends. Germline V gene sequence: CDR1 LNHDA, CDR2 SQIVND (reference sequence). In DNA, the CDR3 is TGTGCCAGTAGCTACTCCAGCTCCTACGAGCAGTACTTC. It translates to CASSYSSSYEQYF. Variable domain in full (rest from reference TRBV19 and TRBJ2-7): DGGITQSPKYLFRKEGQNVTLSCEQNLNHDAMYWYRQDPGQGLRLIYYSQIVNDFQKGDIAEGYSVSREKKESFPLTVTSAQKNPTAFYLCASSYSSSYEQYFGPGTRLTVT.

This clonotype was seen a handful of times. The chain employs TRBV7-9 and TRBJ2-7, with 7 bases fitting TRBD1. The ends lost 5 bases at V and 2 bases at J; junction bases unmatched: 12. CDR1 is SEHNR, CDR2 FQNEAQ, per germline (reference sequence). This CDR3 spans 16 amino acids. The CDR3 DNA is TGTGCCAGCAGCAACACGGCCGGGACAGATCCCTACGAGCAGTACTTC. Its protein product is CASSNTAGTDPYEQYF.

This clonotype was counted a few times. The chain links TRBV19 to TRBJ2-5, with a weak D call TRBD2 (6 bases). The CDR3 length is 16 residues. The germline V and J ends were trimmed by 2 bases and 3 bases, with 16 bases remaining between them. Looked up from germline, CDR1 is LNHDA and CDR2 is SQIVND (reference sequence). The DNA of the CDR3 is TGTGCCAGTAGTATATGGACCGGGGGAAGCGAAGAGACCCAGTACTTC. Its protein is CASSIWTGGSEETQYF.

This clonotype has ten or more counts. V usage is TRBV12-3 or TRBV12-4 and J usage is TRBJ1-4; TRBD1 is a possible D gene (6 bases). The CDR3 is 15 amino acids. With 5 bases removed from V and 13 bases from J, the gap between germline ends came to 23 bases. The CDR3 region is CASSALKGGVGGLFF. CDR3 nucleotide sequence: TGTGCCAGCAGTGCACTTAAAGGGGGGGTAGGCGGACTGTTTTTT.

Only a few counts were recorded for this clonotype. The CDR3 loop is CASSYTSNQPQHF. In nucleotides, the CDR3 is TGTGCCAGCAGTTACACTAGCAATCAGCCCCAGCATTTT. The rearrangement uses TRBV6-2 or TRBV6-3 and TRBJ1-5, with D unresolved. The CDR3 sequence is 13 residues long. Between the trimmed V and J ends, which lost 2 bases and 0 bases, there was a span of 2 bases. Germline V CDR1 and CDR2: MNHEY, SVGEGT.

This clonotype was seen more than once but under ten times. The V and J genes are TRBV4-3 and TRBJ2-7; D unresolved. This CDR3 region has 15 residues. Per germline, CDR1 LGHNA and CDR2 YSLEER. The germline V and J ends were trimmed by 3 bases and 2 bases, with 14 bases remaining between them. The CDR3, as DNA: TGCGCCAGCAGCCAGGGCTCCTCGAGGACCTACGAGCAGTACTTC. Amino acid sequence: CASSQGSSRTYEQYF.

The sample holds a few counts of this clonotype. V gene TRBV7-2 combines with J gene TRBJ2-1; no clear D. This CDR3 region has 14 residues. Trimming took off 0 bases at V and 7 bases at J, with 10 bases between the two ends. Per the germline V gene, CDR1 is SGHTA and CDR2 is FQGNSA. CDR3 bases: TGTGCCAGCAGCTTAGCGCTGACTGCGAATGAGCAGTTCTTC. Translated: CASSLALTANEQFF.

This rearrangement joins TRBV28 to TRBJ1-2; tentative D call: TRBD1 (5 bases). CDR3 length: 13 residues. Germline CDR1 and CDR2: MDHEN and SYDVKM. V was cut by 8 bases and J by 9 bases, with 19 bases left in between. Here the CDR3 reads CASVLQGLNSYTF. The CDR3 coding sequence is TGTGCCAGCGTCCTCCAGGGTTTGAATAGCTACACCTTC.